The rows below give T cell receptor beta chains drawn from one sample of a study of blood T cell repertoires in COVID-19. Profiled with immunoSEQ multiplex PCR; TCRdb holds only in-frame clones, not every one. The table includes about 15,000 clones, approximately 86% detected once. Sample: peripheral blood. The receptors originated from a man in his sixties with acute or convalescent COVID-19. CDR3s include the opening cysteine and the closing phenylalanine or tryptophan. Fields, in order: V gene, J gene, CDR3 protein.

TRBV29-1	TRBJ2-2	CSVELSRVANTGELFF
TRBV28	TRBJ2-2	CASSTTGSWKLNTGELFF
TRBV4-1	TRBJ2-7	CASSQLVSRRGQYYEQYF
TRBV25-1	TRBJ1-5	CASMGNRGRESNQPQHF
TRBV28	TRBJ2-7	CASSSGTLSFRYF
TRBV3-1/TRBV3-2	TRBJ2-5	CASSQEVGEETQYF
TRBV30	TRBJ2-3	CAWSPGPERGTQYF
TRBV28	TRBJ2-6	CASSSRDRGNPSSGANVLTF
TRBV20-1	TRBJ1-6	CSASYLGDNSPLHF
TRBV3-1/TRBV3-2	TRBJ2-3	CASSQFGEGRADTQYF
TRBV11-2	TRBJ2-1	CASSRWSKFKFF
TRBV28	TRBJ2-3	CASSAGTSGTDTQYF
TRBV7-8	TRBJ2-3	CASEGWGGTDTQYF
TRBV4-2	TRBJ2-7	CASSLAGGEYEQYF
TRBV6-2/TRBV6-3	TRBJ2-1	CASSYPDRGGHNEQFF
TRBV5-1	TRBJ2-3	CASSGLAGPSTDTQYF
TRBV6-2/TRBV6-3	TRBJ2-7	CASSYSIGSLGAYEQYF
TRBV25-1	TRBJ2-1	CASSKARTGGRDEQFF
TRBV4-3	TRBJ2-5	CASSQDLLAGGSETQYF
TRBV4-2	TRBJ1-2	CASSQSGTGGYDGYTF
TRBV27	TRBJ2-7	CASNKGQGETYEQYF
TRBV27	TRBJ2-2	CASSFQGDTGELFF
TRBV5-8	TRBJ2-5	CASSFGQTGETQYF
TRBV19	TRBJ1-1	CASMMTGRNTEAFF
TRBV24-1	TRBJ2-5	CATSDWLTSPQETQYF
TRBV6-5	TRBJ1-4	CASSYSGGLEEKLFF
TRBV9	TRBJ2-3	CASSAGQGGPDTQYF
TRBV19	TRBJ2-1	CASTGRNPYNEQFF
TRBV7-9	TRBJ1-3	CASSPQGTLLNTIYF
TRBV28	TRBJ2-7	CASNLGQGAYEQYF
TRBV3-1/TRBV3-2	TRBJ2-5	CASSQFPGRNSGGEETQYF
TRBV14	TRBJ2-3	CASSRWTASTDTQYF
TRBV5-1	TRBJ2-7	CASSPLTGKTYEQYF
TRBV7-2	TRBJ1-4	CASRLGGGDEKLFF
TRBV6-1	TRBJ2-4	CASSEQGGVGSYIQYF
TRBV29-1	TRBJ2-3	CSGGQGSTDTQYF
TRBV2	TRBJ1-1	CASSDGNYGTEAFF
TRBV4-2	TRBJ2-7	CASSSVAEYEQYF
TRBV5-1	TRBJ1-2	CASSPTPQGARVYGYTF
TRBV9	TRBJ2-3	CASSVDLSASTDTQYF